Sequencing of this TCR beta chain was carried out in a study of blood T cells in healthy people across ages. A sample-barcoded 5' primer and a J-beta primer mix were used in a second PCR of roughly 6 to 12 cycles. Every cDNA molecule bore a tag from a template-switch adaptor containing 12 random nucleotides. Every sample gave at least 3 million paired-end reads containing CDR3. TCRdb re-analysed the 5' RACE reads in MiXCR, keeping a single row per CDR3 protein. The sample yields roughly 800,000 distinct CDR3 sequences, about 62% seen once. V was clipped by 3 bases and J by 6 bases, with 15 bases between them. This CDR3 comprises 16 residues.

This TCR was sampled from a man aged 25 to 40 in good health. Input material: blood. V is TRBV12-3 or TRBV12-4 and J is TRBJ1-6; no reliable D call. This CDR3 reads CASSLAEGLPNSPLHF. The DNA of the CDR3 is TGTGCCAGCAGTTTGGCTGAGGGCTTGCCTAATTCACCCCTCCACTTT.